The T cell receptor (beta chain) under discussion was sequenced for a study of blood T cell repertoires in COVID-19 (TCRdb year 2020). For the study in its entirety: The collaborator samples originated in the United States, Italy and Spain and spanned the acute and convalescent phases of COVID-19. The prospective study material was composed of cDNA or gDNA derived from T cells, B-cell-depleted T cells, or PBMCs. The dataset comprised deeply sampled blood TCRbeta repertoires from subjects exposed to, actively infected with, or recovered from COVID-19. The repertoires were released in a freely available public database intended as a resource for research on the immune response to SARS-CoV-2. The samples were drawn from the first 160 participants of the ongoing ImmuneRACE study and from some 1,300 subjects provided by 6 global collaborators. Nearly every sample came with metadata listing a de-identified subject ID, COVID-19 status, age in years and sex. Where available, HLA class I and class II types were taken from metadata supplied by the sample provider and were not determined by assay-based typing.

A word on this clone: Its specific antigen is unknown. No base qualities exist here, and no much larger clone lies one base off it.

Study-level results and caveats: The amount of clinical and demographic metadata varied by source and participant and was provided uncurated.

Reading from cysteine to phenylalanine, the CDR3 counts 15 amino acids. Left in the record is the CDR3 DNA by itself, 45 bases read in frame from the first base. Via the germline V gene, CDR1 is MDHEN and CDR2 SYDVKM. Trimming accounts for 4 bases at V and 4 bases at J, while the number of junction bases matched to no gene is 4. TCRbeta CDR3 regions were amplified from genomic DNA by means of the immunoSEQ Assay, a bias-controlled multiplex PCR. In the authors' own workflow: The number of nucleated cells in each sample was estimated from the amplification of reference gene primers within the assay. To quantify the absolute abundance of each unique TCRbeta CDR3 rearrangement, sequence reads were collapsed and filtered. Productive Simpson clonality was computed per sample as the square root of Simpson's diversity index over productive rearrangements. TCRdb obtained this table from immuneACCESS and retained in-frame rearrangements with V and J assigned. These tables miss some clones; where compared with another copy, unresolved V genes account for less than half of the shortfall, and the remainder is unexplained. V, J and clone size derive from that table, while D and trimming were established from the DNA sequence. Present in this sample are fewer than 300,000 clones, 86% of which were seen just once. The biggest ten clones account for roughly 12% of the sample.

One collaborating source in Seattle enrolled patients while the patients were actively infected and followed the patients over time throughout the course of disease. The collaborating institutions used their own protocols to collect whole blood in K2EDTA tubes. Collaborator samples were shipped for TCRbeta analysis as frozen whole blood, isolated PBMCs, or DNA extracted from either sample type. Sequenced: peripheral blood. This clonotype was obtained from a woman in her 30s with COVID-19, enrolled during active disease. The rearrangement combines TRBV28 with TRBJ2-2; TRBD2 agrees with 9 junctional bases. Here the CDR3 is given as CASSSGLAFTGELFF. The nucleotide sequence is TGTGCCAGCAGTTCGGGACTAGCCTTCACCGGGGAGCTGTTTTTT. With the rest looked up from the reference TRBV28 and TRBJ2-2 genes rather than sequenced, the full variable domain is DVKVTQSSRYLVKRTGEKVFLECVQDMDHENMFWYRQDPGLGLRLIYFSYDVKMKEKGDIPEGYSVSREKKERFSLILESASTNQTSMYLCASSSGLAFTGELFFGEGSRLTVL.